Each of the 2 T cell receptor beta chains below was sequenced from the same sample in a study of Graves' ophthalmopathy and Graves' hyperthyroidism. RNA transcripts served as template for amplifying TCR beta CDR3 sequences. Amplification began with first-round RT-PCR using HTBI primers, then second-round multiplex PCR was performed. MiXCR, applied by TCRdb to the multiplex PCR reads, yields one record per CDR3 protein. The data contain roughly 300,000 distinct CDR3 sequences, about 17% of them singletons. Sequencing input: peripheral blood. The receptors derive from an adult man with Graves' ophthalmopathy.

The sample holds many counts of this clonotype. The CDR3 DNA sequence: TGTGCCAGCAGACGTAACCCGGGACAGCAGAAGAGCGACATTCAGTACTTC. This codes for CASRRNPGQQKSDIQYF. The rearrangement links TRBV28 to TRBJ2-4, with 7 bases that match TRBD1. Trimming at V came to 6 bases and at J to 8 bases, leaving 19 bases not matched to a gene. This CDR3 contains 17 residues. Germline CDR1 MDHEN, CDR2 SYDVKM.

This clonotype was seen only a few times. Given a much more abundant clone one base away, this may be a read error. V gene TRBV5-6 combines with J gene TRBJ1-5, with 10 bases aligning to TRBD1. CDR1 and CDR2 (germline): SGHDT, YYEEEE. The CDR3 totals 15 residues. CDR3 coding DNA: TGTGTCAGCAGCTTCTCCGGGACAGGGGCCCAGCCCCAGCATTTT. Protein sequence: CVSSFSGTGAQPQHF.